These 6 T cell receptor beta chains share one sample of origin, sequenced in a study of T cell changes during pregnancy in multiple sclerosis. Libraries were prepared by immunoSEQ multiplex PCR; TCRdb keeps only in-frame clonotypes and omits some of them. The sample has tens of thousands of clones, more than 85% seen once. This specimen consisted of CD4+ T cells from peripheral blood mononuclear cells, obtained in the third trimester of pregnancy. Receptors originate from a female donor with multiple sclerosis, enrolled in a pregnancy study.

The chain carries TRBV5-1 and TRBJ2-3; 8 bases line up with TRBD2. This CDR3 contains 14 residues. V was pared by 4 bases and J by 6 bases, with 7 bases of the junction left unmatched. Germline V CDR1 and CDR2: SGHRS, YFSETQ. The CDR3 loop reads CASSLAGGGDTQYF. The DNA of the CDR3 is TGCGCCAGCAGCCTCGCCGGGGGGGGTGATACGCAGTATTTT.

The chain combines TRBV29-1 with TRBJ2-3; D is perhaps TRBD2 (6 bases). V was clipped by 6 bases and J by 10 bases, with 20 bases between them. CDR3 length: 13 residues. Germline CDR1 and CDR2: SQVTM and ANQGSEA. CDR3 residues: CSVLGTLPIPQYF. The CDR3 DNA reads as TGCAGCGTCCTAGGGACTCTACCTATTCCGCAGTATTTT.

The rearrangement joins TRBV27 to TRBJ1-1, with a tentative D call TRBD1 (5 bases). The germline CDR1 and CDR2 sequences are MNHEY and SMNVEV (reference sequence). This CDR3 has 14 residues. The ends were cut back, 6 bases at V and 7 bases at J, with 18 bases in the middle. DNA for the CDR3: TGTGCCAGCAGGACCCTGGGGAGGGGTTATGAAGCTTTCTTT. Its translation is CASRTLGRGYEAFF.

The chain recombines TRBV25-1 with TRBJ2-7, with D possibly matching TRBD1 (6 bases). Trimming stripped 2 bases from V and 2 bases from J, with 10 bases between. CDR3 length: 14 amino acids. Germline V gene sequence: CDR1 MGHDK, CDR2 SYGVNS. The CDR3 is CASSELDRTYEQYF. The CDR3 coding sequence is TGTGCCAGCAGTGAACTCGACAGGACCTACGAGCAGTACTTC.

This rearrangement joins TRBV19 to TRBJ2-1, with 11 bases identical to TRBD2. The ends lost 5 bases at V and 5 bases at J; junction bases unmatched: 8. This CDR3 is 16 amino acids long. Germline V gene lookup returns CDR1 LNHDA and CDR2 SQIVND (reference sequence). The CDR3 sequence: CASSARLAGSHNEQFF. The CDR3, as DNA: TGTGCCAGTAGTGCGAGACTAGCGGGATCCCACAATGAGCAGTTCTTC.

This sequence joins TRBV5-1 and TRBJ1-3; D remains ambiguous. Germline V gene lookup returns CDR1 SGHRS and CDR2 YFSETQ. The V and J ends lost 4 bases and 0 bases respectively, with 14 bases between them. This CDR3 is built from 16 residues. Written as DNA, the CDR3 is TGCGCCAGCAGCCCCTTGAGCCGCTTCTCTGGAAACACCATATATTTT. Protein sequence: CASSPLSRFSGNTIYF.